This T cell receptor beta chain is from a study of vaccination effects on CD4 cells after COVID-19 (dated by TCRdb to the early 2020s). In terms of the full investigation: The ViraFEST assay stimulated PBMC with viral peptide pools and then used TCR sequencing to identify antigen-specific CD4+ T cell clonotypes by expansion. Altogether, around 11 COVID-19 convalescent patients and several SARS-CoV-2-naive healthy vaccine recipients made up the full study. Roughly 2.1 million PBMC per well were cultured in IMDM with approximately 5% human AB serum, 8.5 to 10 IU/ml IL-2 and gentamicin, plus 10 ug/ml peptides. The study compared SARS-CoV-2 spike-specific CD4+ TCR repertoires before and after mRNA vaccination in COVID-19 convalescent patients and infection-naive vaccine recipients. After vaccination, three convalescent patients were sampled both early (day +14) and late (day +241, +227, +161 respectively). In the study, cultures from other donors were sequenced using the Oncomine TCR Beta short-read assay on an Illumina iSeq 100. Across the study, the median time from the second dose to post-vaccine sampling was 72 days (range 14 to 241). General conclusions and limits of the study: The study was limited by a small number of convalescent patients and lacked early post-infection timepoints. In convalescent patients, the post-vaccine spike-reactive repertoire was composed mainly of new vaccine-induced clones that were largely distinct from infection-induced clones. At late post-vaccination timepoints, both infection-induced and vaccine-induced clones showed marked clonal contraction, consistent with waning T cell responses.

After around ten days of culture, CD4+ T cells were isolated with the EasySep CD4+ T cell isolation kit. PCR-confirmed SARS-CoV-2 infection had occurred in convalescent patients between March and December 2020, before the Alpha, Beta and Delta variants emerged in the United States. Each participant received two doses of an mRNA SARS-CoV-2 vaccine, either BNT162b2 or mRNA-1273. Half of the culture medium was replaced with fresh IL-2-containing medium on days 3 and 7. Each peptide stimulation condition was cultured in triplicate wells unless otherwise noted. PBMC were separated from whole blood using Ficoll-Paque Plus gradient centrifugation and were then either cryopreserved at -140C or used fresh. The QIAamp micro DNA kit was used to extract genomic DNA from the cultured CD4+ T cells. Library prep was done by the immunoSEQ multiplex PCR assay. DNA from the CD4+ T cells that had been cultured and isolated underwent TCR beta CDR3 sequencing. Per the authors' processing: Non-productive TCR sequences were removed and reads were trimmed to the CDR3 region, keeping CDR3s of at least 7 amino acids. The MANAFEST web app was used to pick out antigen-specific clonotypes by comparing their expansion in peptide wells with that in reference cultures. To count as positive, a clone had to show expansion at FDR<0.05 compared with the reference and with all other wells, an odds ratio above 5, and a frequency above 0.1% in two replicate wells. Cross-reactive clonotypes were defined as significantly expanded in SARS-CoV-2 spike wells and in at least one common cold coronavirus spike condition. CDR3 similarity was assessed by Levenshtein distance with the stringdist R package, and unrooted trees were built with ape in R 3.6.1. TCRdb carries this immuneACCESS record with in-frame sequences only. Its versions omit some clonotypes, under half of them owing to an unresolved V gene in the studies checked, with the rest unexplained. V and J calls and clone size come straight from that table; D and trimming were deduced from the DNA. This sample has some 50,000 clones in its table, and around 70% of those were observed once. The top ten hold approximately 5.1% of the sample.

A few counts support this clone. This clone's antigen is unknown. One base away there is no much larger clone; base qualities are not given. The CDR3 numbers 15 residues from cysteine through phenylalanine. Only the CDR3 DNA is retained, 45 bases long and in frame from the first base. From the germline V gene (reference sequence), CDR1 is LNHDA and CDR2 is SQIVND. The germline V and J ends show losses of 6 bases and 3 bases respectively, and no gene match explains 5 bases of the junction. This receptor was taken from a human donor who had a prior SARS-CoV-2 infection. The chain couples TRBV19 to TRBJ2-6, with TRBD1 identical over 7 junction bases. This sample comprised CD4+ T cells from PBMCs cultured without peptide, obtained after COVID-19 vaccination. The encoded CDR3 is CASSPTGYGANVLTF. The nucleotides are TGTGCCAGTAGCCCGACAGGGTATGGGGCCAACGTCCTGACTTTC.